The 2 T cell receptor beta chains below come from one sample, sequenced in a study of T cells in narcolepsy. The method was immunoSEQ multiplex PCR; TCRdb's version includes in-frame clones alone and lacks a portion of them. The sample includes 27,000 or so clones, around 78% of them seen just once. The sample was CD45RA- memory CD4+ T cells from PBMCs. Source of these receptors: a human donor with narcolepsy.

The rearrangement joins TRBV6-1 to TRBJ2-4; 10 nucleotides agree with TRBD1. Trimming took 0 bases from V and 0 from J; bases not matched to a gene: 8. This CDR3 comprises 19 residues. CDR1 MNHNS and CDR2 SASEGT come from the germline V gene. CDR3 amino acids: CASSEAGTGVNLAKNIQYF. The CDR3 nucleotides are TGTGCCAGCAGTGAAGCCGGGACAGGGGTCAATCTAGCCAAAAACATTCAGTACTTC.

The CDR3 bases are TGTGCCAGCAGCTTAACGATGAACACTGAAGCTTTCTTT. This gives the protein CASSLTMNTEAFF. The chain has TRBV7-3 and TRBJ1-1; D remains unclear. Trimming pared 0 bases from V and 0 bases from J, leaving 2 bases between. Germline V gene sequence: CDR1 SGHTA, CDR2 FQGTGA. CDR3 size: 13 residues.